The rows below give T cell receptor beta chains drawn from one sample of a study of T cells in Graves' hyperthyroidism and ophthalmopathy. TCRdb redid the calling of the multiplex PCR reads with MiXCR, one entry per CDR3 protein. The table includes around 380,000 distinct CDR3 sequences, roughly 13% detected once. Material for sequencing was blood. The receptors were sampled from a man aged 25 to 40 with Graves' hyperthyroidism that later progressed to Graves' ophthalmopathy. The CDR3 runs from the conserved cysteine through the conserved F or W. The order of the fields is J gene, V gene, CDR3 protein.

j_call: TRBJ1-1
v_call: TRBV7-9
cdr3_aa: CASPPTGQDIFFAEAFF

j_call: TRBJ2-1
v_call: TRBV28
cdr3_aa: CASSSTGGLWNEQFF

j_call: TRBJ1-5
v_call: TRBV15
cdr3_aa: CATSRGGSNQPQHF

j_call: TRBJ1-5
v_call: TRBV6-6
cdr3_aa: CASSSSGGGLKQPQHF

j_call: TRBJ2-7
v_call: TRBV9
cdr3_aa: CASSVDGTSYEQYF

j_call: TRBJ1-6
v_call: TRBV12-3/TRBV12-4
cdr3_aa: CASSLGPGPSPLHF

j_call: TRBJ1-6
v_call: TRBV3-1
cdr3_aa: CASSQGHGNSPLHF

j_call: TRBJ2-7
v_call: TRBV9
cdr3_aa: CASSVGTTGAFYEQYF

j_call: TRBJ2-7
v_call: TRBV7-2
cdr3_aa: CASSFKIPTGLSSYEQYF

j_call: TRBJ2-3
v_call: TRBV13
cdr3_aa: CASSHRDGRTDTQYF

j_call: TRBJ2-7
v_call: TRBV27
cdr3_aa: CASSSTAGGRNEQYF

j_call: TRBJ2-1
v_call: TRBV11-2
cdr3_aa: CASSLDLLVGWEQFF

j_call: TRBJ2-7
v_call: TRBV6-2/TRBV6-3
cdr3_aa: CASRNTGNYEQYF

j_call: TRBJ2-1
v_call: TRBV6-1
cdr3_aa: CASSPGQGLNEQFF

j_call: TRBJ2-7
v_call: TRBV28
cdr3_aa: CATLPWRGGSHVYEQYF